The present TCR beta chain was sequenced within a study of blood T cell repertoires in COVID-19. Turning to the study itself: The samples span acute and convalescent COVID-19 from the United States, Italy and Spain. Sources were T cells, B-cell-depleted T cells, or PBMCs; the material itself was cDNA or gDNA.

Germline loops: CDR1 SGHRS, CDR2 YFSETQ. The J segment lost 5 bases and the V segment lost 0 bases, leaving 3 bases of the junction unmatched. The CDR3 is 15 residues long. Per the authors' pipeline: Researchers report that nucleated cell counts were estimated from reference gene primer amplification. Using immunoSEQ multiplex PCR, the repertoire was profiled, and TCRdb retains in-frame clones only, with some absent. From that table come the V and J calls and clone size; the DNA was used to work out D and trimming. The table lists about 260,000 clones, roughly 79% of them singletons. Material for sequencing was peripheral blood. This clonotype originated in a woman aged 80 or older with acute or convalescent COVID-19. This chain uses TRBV5-1 with TRBJ2-2; 8 bases are shared with TRBD1. Written as DNA, the CDR3 is TGCGCCAGCAGCTTGGAAACAGGGGGAACCGGGGAGCTGTTTTTT. Protein sequence: CASSLETGGTGELFF.